The source of this T cell receptor beta chain is a study of T cells in narcolepsy. The repertoire was sequenced with immunoSEQ multiplex PCR; TCRdb's copy has only in-frame clones and lacks some. The sample includes tens of thousands of clones, 79% of them seen just once. Between the trimmed V and J ends, which lost 4 bases and 2 bases, there was a span of 19 bases. The germline gives CDR1 SGHDT, CDR2 YYEEEE. This CDR3 contains 16 residues. This chain uses TRBV5-6 with TRBJ2-7, with D tentatively TRBD2 (5 bases). The sequence was obtained from a human donor in good health. Sequencing was carried out using memory (CD45RA-) CD4+ T cells from blood. The CDR3 loop is CASSLLGEPGAYEQYF. The CDR3 DNA follows: TGTGCCAGCAGCCTCCTCGGTGAACCCGGGGCCTACGAGCAGTACTTC. The entire variable domain, with the rest obtained from reference TRBV5-6 and TRBJ2-7, is as follows: DAGVTQSPTHLIKTRGQQVTLRCSPKSGHDTVSWYQQALGQGPQFIFQYYEEEERQRGNFPDRFSGHQFPNYSSELNVNALLLGDSALYLCASSLLGEPGAYEQYFGPGTRLTVT.